The clone carrying this TCR beta chain was detected only once. The target antigen is unknown. The data were taken from a study of Tregs in tolerant kidney transplant recipients. Overall study findings and caveats: The most relevant donor-specific Treg TCRbeta repertoire apparently came from expansion with activated donor B cells. No direct test of biological reproducibility was done here. The small number of patients limits these findings pending further validation.

Data came from immunoSEQ multiplex PCR; TCRdb stores just in-frame clones and leaves some out. The sample holds 110,000 or so clones, about 90% seen once. Thawed PBMCs were FACS-sorted into unstimulated CD4+CD25+CD127- regulatory T cells, CD4+CD25- non-regulatory cells, CD4 and CD8 cells. Between the trimmed V and J ends, which lost 8 bases and 2 bases, there was a span of 15 bases. The CDR3 totals 14 residues. The V gene's germline CDR1 is SNHLY and CDR2 FYNNEI. The sequenced material came from CD4+ T cells from blood. This chain connects TRBV2 to TRBJ1-2; tentatively, D is TRBD1 (6 bases). The clonotype originates from a human donor in good health. CDR3 nucleotides: TGTGCCAGCTTCGGTGTAAGGGGGAACTATGGCTACACCTTC. Amino acids: CASFGVRGNYGYTF.